The present T cell receptor (beta chain) was sequenced within a study of T cells in narcolepsy. Sequencing used immunoSEQ multiplex PCR; TCRdb keeps in-frame clones, though not all of them. The table has some 20,000 clones, under 85% seen once; the top ten hold under 2%. Germline V lookup: CDR1 SGHTA, CDR2 FQGNSA. The V segment lost 3 bases and the J segment 5 bases; nucleotides outside the gene matches: 17. This CDR3 is built from 18 residues. Study observations and caveats: Some memory CD4+ repertoires had no autoreactive clone sequences. Blood of same and different patients, but not healthy controls, reportedly held recurring autoreactive clonotypes.

A word on this clone: Its specificity is not known.

The source material was memory (CD45RA-) CD4+ T cells from blood. The clonotype comes from a human donor in good health. The chain recombines TRBV7-2 with TRBJ1-1, with TRBD1 matching 8 bases. The CDR3 DNA sequence: TGTGCCAGCAGCTTTAAGGGCGTCAGCGGGACAGGCGGGACTGAAGCTTTCTTT. Protein sequence: CASSFKGVSGTGGTEAFF.